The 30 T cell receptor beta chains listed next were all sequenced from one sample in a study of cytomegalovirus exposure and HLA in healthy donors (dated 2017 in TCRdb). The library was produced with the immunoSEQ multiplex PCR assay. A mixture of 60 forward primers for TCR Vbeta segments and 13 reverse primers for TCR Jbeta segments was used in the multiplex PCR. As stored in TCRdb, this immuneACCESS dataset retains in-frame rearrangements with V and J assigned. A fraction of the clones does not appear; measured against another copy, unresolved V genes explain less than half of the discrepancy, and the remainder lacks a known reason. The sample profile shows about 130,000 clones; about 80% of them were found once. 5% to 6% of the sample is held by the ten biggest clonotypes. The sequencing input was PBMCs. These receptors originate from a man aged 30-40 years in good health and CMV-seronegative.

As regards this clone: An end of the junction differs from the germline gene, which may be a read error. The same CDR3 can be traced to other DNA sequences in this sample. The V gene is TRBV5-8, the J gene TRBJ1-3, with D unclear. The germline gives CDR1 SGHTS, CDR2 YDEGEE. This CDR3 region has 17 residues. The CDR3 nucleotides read TGTGCCAGCAGCTTGGTAGGGCTGCGGGCAGACCGAAACACCATATACTTT. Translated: CASSLVGLRADRNTIYF.

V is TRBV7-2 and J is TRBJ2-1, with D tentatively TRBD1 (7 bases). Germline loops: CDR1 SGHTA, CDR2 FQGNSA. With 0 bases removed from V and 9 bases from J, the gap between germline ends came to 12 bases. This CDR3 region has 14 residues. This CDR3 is CASSLAQGGGEQFF. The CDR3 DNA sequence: TGTGCCAGCAGCTTAGCGCAGGGGGGAGGTGAGCAGTTCTTC.

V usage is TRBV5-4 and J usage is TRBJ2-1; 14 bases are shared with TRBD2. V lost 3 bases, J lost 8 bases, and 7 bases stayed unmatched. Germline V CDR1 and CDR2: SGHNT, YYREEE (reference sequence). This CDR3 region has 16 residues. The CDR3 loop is CASSSQTSGRGDEQFF. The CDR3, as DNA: TGTGCCAGCAGCTCCCAGACTAGCGGGAGGGGTGATGAGCAGTTCTTC.

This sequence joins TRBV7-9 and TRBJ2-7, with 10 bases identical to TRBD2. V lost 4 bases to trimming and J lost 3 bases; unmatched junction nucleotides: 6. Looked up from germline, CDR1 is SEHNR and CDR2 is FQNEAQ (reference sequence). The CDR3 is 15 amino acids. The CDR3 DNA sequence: TGTGCCAGCAGCTCTCGCCTAGCGGGAGACTACGAGCAGTACTTC. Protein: CASSSRLAGDYEQYF.

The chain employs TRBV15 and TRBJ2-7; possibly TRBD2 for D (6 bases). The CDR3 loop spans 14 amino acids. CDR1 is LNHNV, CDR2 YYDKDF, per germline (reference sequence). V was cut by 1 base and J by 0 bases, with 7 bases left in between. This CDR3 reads CATSRAGSSYEQYF. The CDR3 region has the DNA TGTGCCACCAGCAGAGCCGGGAGCTCCTACGAGCAGTACTTC.

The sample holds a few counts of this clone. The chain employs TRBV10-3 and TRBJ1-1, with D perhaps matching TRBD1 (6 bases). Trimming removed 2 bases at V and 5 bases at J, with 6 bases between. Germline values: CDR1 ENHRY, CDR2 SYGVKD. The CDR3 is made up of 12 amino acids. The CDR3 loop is CAISETGTEAFF. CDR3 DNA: TGTGCCATCAGTGAGACAGGGACTGAAGCTTTCTTT.

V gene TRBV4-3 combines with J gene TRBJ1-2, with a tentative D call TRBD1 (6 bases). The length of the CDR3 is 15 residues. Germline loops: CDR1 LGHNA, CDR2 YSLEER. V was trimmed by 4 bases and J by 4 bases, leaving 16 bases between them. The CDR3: CASSPNSGDSYGYTF. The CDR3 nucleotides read TGCGCCAGCAGCCCTAACTCAGGGGATAGCTATGGCTACACCTTC.

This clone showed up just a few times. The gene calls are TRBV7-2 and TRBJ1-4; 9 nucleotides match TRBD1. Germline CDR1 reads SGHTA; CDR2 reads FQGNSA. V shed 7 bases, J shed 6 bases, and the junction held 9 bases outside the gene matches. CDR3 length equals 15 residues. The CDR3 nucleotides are TGTGCCAGCAAACTTACCGGGACAGGGCATGAAAAACTGTTTTTT. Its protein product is CASKLTGTGHEKLFF. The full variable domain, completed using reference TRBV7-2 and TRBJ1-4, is GAGVSQSPSNKVTEKGKDVELRCDPISGHTALYWYRQSLGQGLEFLIYFQGNSAPDKSGLPSDRFSAERTGGSVSTLTIQRTQQEDSAVYLCASKLTGTGHEKLFFGSGTQLSVL.

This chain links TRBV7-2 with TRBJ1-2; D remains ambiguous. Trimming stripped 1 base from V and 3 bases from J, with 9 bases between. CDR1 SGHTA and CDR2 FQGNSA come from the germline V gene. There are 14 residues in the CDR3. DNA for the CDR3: TGTGCCAGCAGCTTAGTCTCAGATTACTATGGCTACACCTTC. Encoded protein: CASSLVSDYYGYTF.

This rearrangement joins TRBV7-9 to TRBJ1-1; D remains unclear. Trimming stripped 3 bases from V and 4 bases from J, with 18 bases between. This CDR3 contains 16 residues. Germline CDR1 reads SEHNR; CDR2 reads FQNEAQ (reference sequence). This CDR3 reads CASSLERGVIGTEAFF. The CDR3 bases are TGTGCCAGCAGCTTGGAGCGCGGGGTCATCGGCACTGAAGCTTTCTTT.

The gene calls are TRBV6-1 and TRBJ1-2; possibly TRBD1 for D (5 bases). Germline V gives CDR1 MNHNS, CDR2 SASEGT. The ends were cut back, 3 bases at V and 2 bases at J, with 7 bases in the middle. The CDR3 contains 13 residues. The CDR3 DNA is TGTGCCAGCAGTGACAGGGAAAACTATGGCTACACCTTC. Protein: CASSDRENYGYTF.

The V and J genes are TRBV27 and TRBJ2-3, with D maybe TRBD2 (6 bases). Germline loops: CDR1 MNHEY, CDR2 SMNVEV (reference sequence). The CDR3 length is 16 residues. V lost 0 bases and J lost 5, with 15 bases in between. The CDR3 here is CASSLSWDWGGDTQYF. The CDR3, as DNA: TGTGCCAGCAGTTTATCGTGGGACTGGGGAGGAGATACGCAGTATTTT.

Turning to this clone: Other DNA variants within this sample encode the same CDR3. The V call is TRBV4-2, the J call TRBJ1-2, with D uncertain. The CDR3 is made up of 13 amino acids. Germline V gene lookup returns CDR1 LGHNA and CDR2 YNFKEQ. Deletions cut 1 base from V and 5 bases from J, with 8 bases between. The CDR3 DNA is TGTGCCAGCAGCCAAGTCGGTCTATATGGCTACACCTTC. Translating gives CASSQVGLYGYTF.

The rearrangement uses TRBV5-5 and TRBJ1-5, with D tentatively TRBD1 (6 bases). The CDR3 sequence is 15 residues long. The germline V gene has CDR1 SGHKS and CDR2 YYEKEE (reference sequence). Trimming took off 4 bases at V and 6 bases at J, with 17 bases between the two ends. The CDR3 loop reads CASSPGGQGSQPQHF. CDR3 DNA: TGTGCCAGCAGCCCCGGGGGGCAGGGGAGTCAGCCCCAGCATTTT.

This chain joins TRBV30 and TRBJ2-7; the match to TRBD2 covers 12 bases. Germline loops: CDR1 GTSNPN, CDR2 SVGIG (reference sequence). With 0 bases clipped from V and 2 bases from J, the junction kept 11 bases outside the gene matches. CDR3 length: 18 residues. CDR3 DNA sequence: TGTGCCTGGAGTGTAAAAGTAGTGACTAGCGGGAGCCCCTACGAGCAGTACTTC. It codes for CAWSVKVVTSGSPYEQYF.

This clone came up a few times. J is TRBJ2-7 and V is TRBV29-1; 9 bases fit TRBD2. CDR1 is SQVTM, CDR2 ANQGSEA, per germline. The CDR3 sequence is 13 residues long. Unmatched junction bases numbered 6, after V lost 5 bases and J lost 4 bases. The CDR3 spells CSVLGGGAYEQYF. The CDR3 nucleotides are TGCAGCGTTTTAGGCGGGGGGGCTTACGAGCAGTACTTC.

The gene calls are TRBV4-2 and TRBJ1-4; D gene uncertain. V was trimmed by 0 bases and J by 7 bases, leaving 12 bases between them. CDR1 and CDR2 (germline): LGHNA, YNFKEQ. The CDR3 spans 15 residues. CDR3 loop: CASSQDIGVSEKLFF. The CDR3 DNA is TGTGCCAGCAGCCAAGATATCGGAGTTAGTGAAAAACTGTTTTTT.

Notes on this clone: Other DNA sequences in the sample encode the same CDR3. The CDR3 protein is CASSWDRAYEQYF. CDR3 nucleotides: TGTGCCAGCAGCTGGGACAGGGCGTACGAGCAGTACTTC. This chain joins TRBV7-8 and TRBJ2-7, with 9 bases matching TRBD1. V lost 4 bases to trimming and J lost 4 bases; unmatched junction nucleotides: 2. This CDR3 has 13 residues. The germline V gene has CDR1 SGHVS and CDR2 FQNEAQ.

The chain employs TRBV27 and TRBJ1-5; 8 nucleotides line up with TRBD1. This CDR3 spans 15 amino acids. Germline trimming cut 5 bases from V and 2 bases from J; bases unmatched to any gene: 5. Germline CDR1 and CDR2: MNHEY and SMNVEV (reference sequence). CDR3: CASSPLGQGNQPQHF. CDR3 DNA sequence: TGTGCCAGCAGTCCACTGGGACAGGGCAATCAGCCCCAGCATTTT.

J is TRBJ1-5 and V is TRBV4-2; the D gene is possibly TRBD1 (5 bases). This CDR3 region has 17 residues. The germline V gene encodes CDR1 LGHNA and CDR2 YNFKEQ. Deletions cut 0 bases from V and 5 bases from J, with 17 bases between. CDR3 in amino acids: CASSQEGNPGGDQPQHF. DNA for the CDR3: TGTGCCAGCAGCCAAGAAGGCAATCCGGGGGGGGATCAGCCCCAGCATTTT.

The CDR3 protein is CAARQGSSYEQYF. The CDR3 coding sequence is TGTGCCGCAAGACAGGGAAGCTCCTACGAGCAGTACTTC. The rearrangement joins TRBV10-3 to TRBJ2-7, with 7 bases lining up with TRBD1. This CDR3 contains 13 residues. V gave up 11 bases and J gave up 0 bases; unmatched junction bases: 7. Germline V gene lookup returns CDR1 ENHRY and CDR2 SYGVKD.

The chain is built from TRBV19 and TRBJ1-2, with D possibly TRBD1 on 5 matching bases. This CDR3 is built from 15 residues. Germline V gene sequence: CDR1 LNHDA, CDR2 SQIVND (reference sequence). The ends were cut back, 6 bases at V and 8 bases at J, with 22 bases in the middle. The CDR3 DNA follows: TGTGCCAGTAGCCAGCAGGCGTTCACAGGCATAGGCTACACCTTC. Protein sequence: CASSQQAFTGIGYTF.

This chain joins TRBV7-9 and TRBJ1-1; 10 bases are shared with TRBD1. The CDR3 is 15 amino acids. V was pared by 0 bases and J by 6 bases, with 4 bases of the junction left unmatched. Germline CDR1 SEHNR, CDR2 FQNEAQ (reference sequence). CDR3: CASSLADRGYAEAFF. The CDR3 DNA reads TGTGCCAGCAGCTTAGCGGACAGGGGGTATGCTGAAGCTTTCTTT. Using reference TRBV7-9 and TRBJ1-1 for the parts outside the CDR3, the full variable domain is DTGVSQNPRHKITKRGQNVTFRCDPISEHNRLYWYRQTLGQGPEFLTYFQNEAQLEKSRLLSDRFSAERPKGSFSTLEIQRTEQGDSAMYLCASSLADRGYAEAFFGQGTRLTVV.

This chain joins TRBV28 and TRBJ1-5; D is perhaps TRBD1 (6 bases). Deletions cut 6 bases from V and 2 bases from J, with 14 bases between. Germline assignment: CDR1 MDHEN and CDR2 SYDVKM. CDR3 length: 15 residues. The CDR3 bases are TGTGCCAGCAGAGGTCACAGGGCCGGCAATCAGCCCCAGCATTTT. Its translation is CASRGHRAGNQPQHF.

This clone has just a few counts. The CDR3 protein is CASSEGAGETYEQYF. The CDR3 DNA follows: TGTGCCAGCAGTGAAGGGGCAGGGGAAACCTACGAGCAGTACTTC. The V call is TRBV6-1, the J call TRBJ2-7, with D maybe TRBD1 (6 bases). Germline V gene lookup returns CDR1 MNHNS and CDR2 SASEGT. The CDR3 runs to 15 residues. Trimming cost V 1 base and J 2 bases, with 12 bases left between them.

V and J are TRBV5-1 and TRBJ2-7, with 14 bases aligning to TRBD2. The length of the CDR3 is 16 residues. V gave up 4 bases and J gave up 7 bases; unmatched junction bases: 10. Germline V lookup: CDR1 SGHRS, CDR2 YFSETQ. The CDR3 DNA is TGCGCCAGCAGCCAGGGGACTAGCGGGAGAGTTCGGGAGCAGTACTTC. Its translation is CASSQGTSGRVREQYF. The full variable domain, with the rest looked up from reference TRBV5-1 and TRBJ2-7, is KAGVTQTPRYLIKTRGQQVTLSCSPISGHRSVSWYQQTPGQGLQFLFEYFSETQRNKGNFPGRFSGRQFSNSRSEMNVSTLELGDSALYLCASSQGTSGRVREQYFGPGTRLTVT.

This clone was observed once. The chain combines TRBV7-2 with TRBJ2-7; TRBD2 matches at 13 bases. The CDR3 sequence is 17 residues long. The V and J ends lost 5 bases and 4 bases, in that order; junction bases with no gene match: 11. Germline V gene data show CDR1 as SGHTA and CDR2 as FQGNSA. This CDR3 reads CASSVTPTSGRIYEQYF. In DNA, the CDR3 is TGTGCCAGCAGCGTAACCCCGACTAGCGGGAGGATTTACGAGCAGTACTTC.

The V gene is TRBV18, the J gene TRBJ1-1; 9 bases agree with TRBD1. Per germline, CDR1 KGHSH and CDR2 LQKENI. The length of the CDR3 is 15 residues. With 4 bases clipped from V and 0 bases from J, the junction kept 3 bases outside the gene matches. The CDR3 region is CASSLGQGMNTEAFF. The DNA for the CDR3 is TGTGCCAGCTCACTAGGACAGGGGATGAACACTGAAGCTTTCTTT.

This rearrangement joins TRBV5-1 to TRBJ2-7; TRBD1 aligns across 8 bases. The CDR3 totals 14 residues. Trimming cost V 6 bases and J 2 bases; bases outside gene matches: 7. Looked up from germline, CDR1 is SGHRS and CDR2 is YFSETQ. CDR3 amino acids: CASKGQGATYEQYF. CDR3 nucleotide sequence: TGCGCCAGCAAAGGGCAGGGGGCGACCTACGAGCAGTACTTC.

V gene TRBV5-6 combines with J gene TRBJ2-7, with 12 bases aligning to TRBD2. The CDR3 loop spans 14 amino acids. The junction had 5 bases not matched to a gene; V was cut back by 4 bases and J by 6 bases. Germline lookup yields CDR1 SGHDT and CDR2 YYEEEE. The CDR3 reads CASSRLAGEVEQYF. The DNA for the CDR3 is TGTGCCAGCAGCCGACTAGCGGGAGAGGTCGAGCAGTACTTC. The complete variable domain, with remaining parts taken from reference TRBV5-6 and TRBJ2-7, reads DAGVTQSPTHLIKTRGQQVTLRCSPKSGHDTVSWYQQALGQGPQFIFQYYEEEERQRGNFPDRFSGHQFPNYSSELNVNALLLGDSALYLCASSRLAGEVEQYFGPGTRLTVT.